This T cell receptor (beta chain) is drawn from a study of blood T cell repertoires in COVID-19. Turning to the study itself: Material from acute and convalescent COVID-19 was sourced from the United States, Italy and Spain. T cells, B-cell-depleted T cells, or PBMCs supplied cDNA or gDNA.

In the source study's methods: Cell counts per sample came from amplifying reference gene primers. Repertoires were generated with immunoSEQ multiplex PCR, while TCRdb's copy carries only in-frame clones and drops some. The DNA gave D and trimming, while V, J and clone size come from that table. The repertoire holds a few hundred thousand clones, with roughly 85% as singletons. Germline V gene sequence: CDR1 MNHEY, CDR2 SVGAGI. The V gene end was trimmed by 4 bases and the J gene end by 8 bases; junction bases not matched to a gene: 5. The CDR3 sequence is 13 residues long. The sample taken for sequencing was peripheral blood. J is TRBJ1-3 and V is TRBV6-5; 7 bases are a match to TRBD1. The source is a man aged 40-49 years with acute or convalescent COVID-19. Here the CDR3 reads CASSSSGGDTIYF. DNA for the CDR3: TGTGCCAGCAGTTCCTCAGGGGGGGACACCATATATTTT.